Presented here are 5 T cell receptor beta chains from one specimen sequenced in a study of T cell responses to AZD1222 COVID-19 vaccine. Assay used: immunoSEQ multiplex PCR; TCRdb lists only in-frame clones, some missing. The table records some 130,000 clones, roughly 90% of them present only once. The sequenced sample was peripheral blood, obtained on day 0 of AZD1222 vaccination. The receptor source for this set is an adult in good health.

The J gene is TRBJ2-7, the V gene TRBV5-1; 14 bases map to TRBD2. The CDR3 has 19 amino acids. The J segment lost 4 bases and the V segment lost 4 bases, leaving 16 bases of the junction unmatched. The germline CDR1 and CDR2 sequences are SGHRS and YFSETQ. For the CDR3, the DNA is TGCGCCAGCAGCCCCGCGGGACTAGCGGGAGCCTTGCCAATGTACGAGCAGTACTTC. Encoded protein: CASSPAGLAGALPMYEQYF.

This clone has only one observation. The chain employs TRBV29-1 and TRBJ1-3; D gene uncertain. The length of the CDR3 is 13 residues. V lost 4 bases, J lost 0 bases, and 7 bases lay in between. Germline V CDR1 and CDR2: SQVTM, ANQGSEA. The CDR3 sequence: CSVVDGSGNTIYF. The CDR3 nucleotides read TGCAGCGTTGTAGACGGCTCTGGAAACACCATATATTTT.

The chain combines TRBV5-4 with TRBJ2-1, with 10 nucleotides matching TRBD2. Trimming removed 0 bases from V and 5 bases from J; junction bases left unmatched: 2. CDR3 size: 15 residues. CDR1 is SGHNT, CDR2 YYREEE, per germline (reference sequence). The CDR3 here is CASSLVGLADNEQFF. CDR3 nucleotide sequence: TGTGCCAGCAGCTTGGTAGGACTAGCGGACAATGAGCAGTTCTTC.

The chain is built from TRBV27 and TRBJ1-1, with D possibly matching TRBD1 (5 bases). There are 17 residues in the CDR3. The V end was cut by 0 bases, the J end by 3 bases, with 17 bases between. Germline CDR1 reads MNHEY; CDR2 reads SMNVEV (reference sequence). The CDR3 DNA is TGTGCCAGCAGTTTATCGTTTAAGAGGGGACTACACACTGAAGCTTTCTTT. Its protein is CASSLSFKRGLHTEAFF.

The rearrangement joins TRBV7-2 to TRBJ1-2, with a possible D match to TRBD1 (5 bases). V was pared by 8 bases and J by 2 bases, with 15 bases between. This CDR3 region has 14 residues. Germline-derived CDR1 and CDR2 are SGHTA and FQGNSA. CDR3 sequence (DNA): TGTGCCAGCGTGGGGGTGGGTTGGAACTATGGCTACACCTTC. It specifies CASVGVGWNYGYTF.